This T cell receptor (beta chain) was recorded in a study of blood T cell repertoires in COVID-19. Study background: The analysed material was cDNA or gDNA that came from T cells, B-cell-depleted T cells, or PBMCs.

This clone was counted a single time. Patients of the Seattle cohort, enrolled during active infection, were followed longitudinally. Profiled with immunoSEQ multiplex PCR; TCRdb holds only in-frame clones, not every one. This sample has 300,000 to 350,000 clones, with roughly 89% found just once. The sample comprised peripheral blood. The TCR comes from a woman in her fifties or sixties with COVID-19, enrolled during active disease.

The CDR3 protein is CASTKRQPSYEQYF. The CDR3 DNA reads as TGTGCCAGCACCAAACGACAGCCGTCCTACGAGCAGTACTTC. The genes are TRBV21-1 and TRBJ2-7; TRBD1, the table's D call, lacks a check against the DNA. TRBV21-1 is a pseudogene segment. CDR3 length: 14 residues.